This T cell receptor (beta chain) was sequenced during a study of T cell changes during pregnancy in multiple sclerosis. CDR1 is KGHSH, CDR2 LQKENI, per germline. This CDR3 is built from 15 residues. Trimming left V 0 bases short and J 7 bases short, with 14 bases between. Method: immunoSEQ multiplex PCR; TCRdb's copy keeps in-frame clones and lacks some. There are about 77,000 clones in the sample; 75% to 90% occur only once, and 1.5% to 2% lies in the top ten. This sample comprised peripheral blood, obtained before pregnancy. The TCR sequence derives from a female donor with multiple sclerosis, enrolled in a pregnancy study. The chain carries TRBV18 and TRBJ2-3; tentative D call: TRBD1 (6 bases). Here the CDR3 reads CASSPPWTADNTQYF. The DNA of the CDR3 is TGTGCCAGCTCACCACCGTGGACAGCTGATAATACGCAGTATTTT.